The 13 T cell receptor beta chains below were found in one sample sequenced in a study of tissue T cells after allogeneic stem cell transplantation. Profiling relied on immunoSEQ multiplex PCR, and the TCRdb table lists in-frame clones only, not all of them. The table lists 2,000 or so clones, around three fifths of them singletons. Regarding time point: mouse harvest day 7 after allogeneic transplant. Each mouse received 10^7 T-cell-depleted marrow cells plus 10^6 splenic CD5+ T cells by tail vein. The sample comprised liver tissue. Every receptor here comes from a female BALB/c mouse given C57BL/6 T cells with graft-versus-host disease after an allogeneic hematopoietic cell transplant.

This clone was seen more than once but under ten times. The gene symbols are mouse symbols. Sequencing ends 1 residue short of the CDR3 end; the germline J gene provides the rest. The genes are TRBV2 and TRBJ2-7; 14 bases are a match to TRBD2. V trimming: 0 bases; J trimming: 9 bases; junction bases outside the gene matches: 7. The CDR3 totals 16 residues. Germline CDR1 and CDR2: LGHNA and YSYQKL. The CDR3 DNA, read in part, is TGTGCCAGCAGCCAAGAGGAGGGGACTGGGGGGGCGCGACAGTAC. Protein sequence: CASSQEEGTGGARQY. The entire CDR3 reads CASSQEEGTGGARQYF.

About this clone: Gene names are the mouse ones. Read data end 1 residue before the CDR3 end; the end is taken from the germline J gene. This rearrangement joins TRBV3 to TRBJ2-7; TRBD2 agrees at 9 bases. CDR3 length: 12 residues. CDR1 is SNHLY, CDR2 FYNGKV, per germline (reference sequence). Trimming removed 4 bases from V and 6 bases from J; junction bases left unmatched: 1. The CDR3 spells CASSYWGAEQYF. CDR3 DNA (partial): TGTGCCAGCAGCTACTGGGGGGCTGAACAGTAC.

This clone was counted a few times. The genes are named according to mouse. The CDR3 end is not reached by the read, which stops 1 residue before it; the germline J gene fills it in. The V gene is TRBV20, the J gene TRBJ2-7; D not resolved. Germline CDR1 GFQATS, CDR2 STVNSAI. The CDR3 contains 13 residues. V lost 4 bases to trimming and J lost 0 bases, with 10 bases between them. The CDR3 reads CGATRESSYEQYF. The part of the CDR3 DNA that was read is TGTGGTGCTACCCGGGAAAGCTCCTATGAACAGTAC.

This clone was recorded only once. All gene names here are mouse names. The CDR3 end falls 1 residue outside the read, so it is completed with the germline J gene. The rearrangement links TRBV26 to TRBJ1-1; tentatively, D is TRBD1 (6 bases). Looked up from germline, CDR1 is KGHPV and CDR2 is FQNQEV (reference sequence). The CDR3 is 15 amino acids. Trimming took off 1 base at V and 0 bases at J, with 9 bases between the two ends. CDR3 residues: CASSLFGTTNTEVFF. Partial CDR3 DNA: TGTGCCAGCAGTCTGTTTGGGACAACAAACACAGAAGTCTTC.

About this clone: Mouse gene names and germline throughout. The missing CDR3 end, 1 residue past where the read stops, is filled in from the germline J gene. V is TRBV5 and J is TRBJ2-4; TRBD2 matches 7 bases. After removal of 0 bases from V and 0 bases from J, the junction contained 6 bases not matched to a gene. Germline V gene lookup returns CDR1 LGHNA and CDR2 YNLKQL (reference sequence). The length of the CDR3 is 17 residues. The CDR3 sequence: CASSQDLGGSSQNTLYF. The DNA read from the CDR3 is TGTGCCAGCAGCCAAGATCTTGGGGGGTCTAGTCAAAACACCTTGTAC.

With respect to this clone: The germline and genes are mouse ones. The read falls 1 residue short of the CDR3 end, and the missing part is taken from the germline J gene. The chain employs TRBV3 and TRBJ2-4; D not certain. Germline V gene sequence: CDR1 SNHLY, CDR2 FYNGKV (reference sequence). Trimming removed 4 bases at V and 0 bases at J, with 8 bases between. The CDR3 is made up of 14 amino acids. The DNA read from the CDR3 is TGTGCCAGCAGCTCGACACCTAGTCAAAACACCTTGTAC. Amino acids: CASSSTPSQNTLY. The complete CDR3 protein is CASSSTPSQNTLYF.

In regard to this clone: Gene names refer to mouse genes. The CDR3 end lies 1 residue beyond the end of the read and is filled in from the germline J gene. The rearrangement joins TRBV1 to TRBJ2-7; D might be TRBD2 (6 bases). The CDR3 loop spans 11 amino acids. Trimming took 1 base from V and 9 from J, leaving 7 bases between them. CDR1 NSQYPW and CDR2 LRSPGD come from the germline V gene (reference sequence). CDR3 residues: CTCSAGGGQYF. Incomplete CDR3 DNA: TGCACCTGCAGTGCAGGTGGGGGACAGTAC.

This clone was seen a handful of times. These gene names are mouse names. The missing CDR3 end, 1 residue past where the read stops, is filled in from the germline J gene. The chain has TRBV3 and TRBJ1-4; 10 nucleotides agree with TRBD1. Germline CDR1 reads SNHLY; CDR2 reads FYNGKV (reference sequence). V shed 6 bases and J 6 bases; nucleotides not matched to a gene: 4. The CDR3 runs to 14 residues. CDR3 amino acids: CASRPGTGDERLFF. The part of the CDR3 DNA that was read is TGTGCCAGCAGGCCCGGGACAGGGGACGAAAGATTATTT. The whole variable domain, remainder taken from reference TRBV3 and TRBJ1-4, is GPKVLQIPSHQIIDMGQMVTLNCDPVSNHLYFYWYKQILGQQMEFLVNFYNGKVMEKSKLFKDQFSVERPDGSYFTLKIQPTALEDSAVYFCASRPGTGDERLFFGHGTKLSVL.

This clone showed up just once. The gene symbols are mouse symbols. The sequenced CDR3 bases are TGTGCAAGCAGCTTAGATAACAGTCAAAACACCTTGTAC. This codes for CASSLDNSQNTLY. The complete CDR3 sequence is CASSLDNSQNTLYF. This sequence joins TRBV16 and TRBJ2-4, with D unclear. The read gets to within 1 residue of the CDR3 end, and the germline J gene fills in the rest. V was shortened by 0 bases and J by 0 bases, with 4 bases between the two germline ends. Germline CDR1 is SGHSA and CDR2 is FRNQAP. There are 14 residues in the CDR3. The full variable domain, completed using reference TRBV16 and TRBJ2-4, is NAGVIQTPRHKVTGKGQEATLWCEPISGHSAVFWYRQTIVQGLEFLTYFRNQAPIDDSGMPKERFSAQMPNQSHSTLKIQSTQPQDSAVYLCASSLDNSQNTLYFGAGTRLSVL.

Regarding this clone: Any gene name here is a mouse gene name. With the read ending 1 residue before the CDR3 end, the germline J gene is used to fill in that end. V gene TRBV26 combines with J gene TRBJ2-5; D is unresolved. From germline, CDR1 is KGHPV and CDR2 FQNQEV (reference sequence). This CDR3 has 14 residues. V lost 3 bases, J lost 0 bases, and 7 bases lay in between. Partial CDR3 DNA: TGTGCCAGCAGTCTCACAACTAACCAAGACACCCAGTAC. As protein: CASSLTTNQDTQY. The CDR3 in its entirety is CASSLTTNQDTQYF.

This clone occurred a few times. The gene symbols are mouse symbols. Read sequence stops 1 residue before the CDR3 end, and the germline J gene provides the missing end. V and J are TRBV4 and TRBJ2-7, with TRBD2 matching over 10 bases. This CDR3 comprises 14 residues. The V gene's germline CDR1 is LGHDT and CDR2 YNNKQL (reference sequence). The ends lost 3 bases at V and 5 bases at J; junction bases unmatched: 4. The CDR3 sequence is CASSYWGGGDEQYF. The part of the CDR3 DNA that was read is TGTGCCAGCAGCTACTGGGGGGGCGGGGATGAACAGTAC.

A remark on this clone: Each gene name is a mouse one. The DNA ends 1 residue before the CDR3 does, and the rest of the CDR3 is filled in from the germline J gene. The chain joins TRBV13-2 to TRBJ1-1, with 8 nucleotides matching TRBD1. Germline CDR1 is NNHNN and CDR2 is SYGAGS (reference sequence). The V segment lost 3 bases and the J segment 2 bases; nucleotides outside the gene matches: 3. The CDR3 is 14 amino acids. The sequenced part of the CDR3 DNA is TGTGCCAGCGGTGGGACAGGGTTTAACACAGAAGTCTTC. This translates into CASGGTGFNTEVF. The full-length CDR3 reads as CASGGTGFNTEVFF.

As regards this clone: Gene labels here are mouse ones. The read ends 1 residue shy of where the CDR3 ends; the end is completed using the germline J gene. The rearrangement joins TRBV21 to TRBJ2-5; TRBD2 matches at 9 bases. TRBV21 is an ORF, and what it does is uncertain. J gave up 2 bases and V 2 bases, and 5 bases lay outside the gene matches. This CDR3 is 16 amino acids long. CDR3 DNA (partial): TGTGCTAGCAGTCAAGTGGGGGGGCGGGGCCAAGACACCCAGTAC. It translates to CASSQVGGRGQDTQY. In full, the CDR3 reads CASSQVGGRGQDTQYF.